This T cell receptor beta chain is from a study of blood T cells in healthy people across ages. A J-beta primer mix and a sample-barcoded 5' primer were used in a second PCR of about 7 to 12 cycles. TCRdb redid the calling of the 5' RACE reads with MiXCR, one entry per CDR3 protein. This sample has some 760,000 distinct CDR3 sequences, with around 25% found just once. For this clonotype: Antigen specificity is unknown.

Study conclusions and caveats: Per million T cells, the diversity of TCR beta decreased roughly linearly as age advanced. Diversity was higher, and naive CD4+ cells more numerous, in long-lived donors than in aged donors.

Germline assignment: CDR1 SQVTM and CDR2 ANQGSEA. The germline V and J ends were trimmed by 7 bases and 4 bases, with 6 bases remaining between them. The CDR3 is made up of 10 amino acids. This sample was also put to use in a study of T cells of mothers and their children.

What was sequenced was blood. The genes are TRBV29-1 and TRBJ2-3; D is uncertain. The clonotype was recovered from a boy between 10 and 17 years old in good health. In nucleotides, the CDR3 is TGCAGCGCGTGGTCAGATACGCAGTATTTT. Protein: CSAWSDTQYF.